Listed below are T cell receptor beta chains from one sample, sequenced in a study of T cell responses to AZD1222 COVID-19 vaccine. Clones were sequenced by immunoSEQ multiplex PCR, and TCRdb holds only the in-frame ones, with some missing. Of roughly 98,000 clones in the sample, 88% were seen once. The source was peripheral blood, collected 28 days after the second AZD1222 dose. These receptors all come from an adult who received the AZD1222 COVID-19 vaccine. CDR3s include the opening cysteine and the closing phenylalanine or tryptophan. A D gene is named only where the DNA matches it firmly. Clone size is given for some rows only: seen once, a few or many times, or a class if the clone is expanded.

once	TRBV30	TRBJ1-4	TRBD1	TGTGCCTGGAGTGTAATGACAGGGGTTGAAAAACTGTTTTTT	CAWSVMTGVEKLFF
few	TRBV5-1	TRBJ1-5	NA	TGCGCCAGCAGCTTAGGTAGCAATCAGCCCCAGCATTTT	CASSLGSNQPQHF
NA	TRBV6-1	TRBJ1-3	NA	TGTGCCAGCAGTGAAGCCGCGGGATATGGAAACACCATATATTTT	CASSEAAGYGNTIYF
NA	TRBV6-5	TRBJ2-5	NA	TGTGCCAGCAGTTCAAGGAAAGGGGAAGAGACCCAGTACTTC	CASSSRKGEETQYF
NA	TRBV2	TRBJ2-7	NA	TGTGCCAGCAGTGAGGCCGGACCTCCCCCCAAGCAGTACTTC	CASSEAGPPPKQYF
few	TRBV30	TRBJ1-1	TRBD1	TGTGCCAGTGACAGGGGGCGCGGGTACACTGAAGCTTTCTTT	CASDRGRGYTEAFF
NA	TRBV27	TRBJ1-1	NA	TGTGCCAGCAGTTTTCAGGGCCCGAACACTGAAGCTTTCTTT	CASSFQGPNTEAFF
NA	TRBV20-1	TRBJ1-2	NA	TGCAGTGCTGAAGACCGTGGCTACACCTTC	CSAEDRGYTF
NA	TRBV19	TRBJ1-5	NA	TGTGCCAGTAGTGAGGGCAGGCCACGGCCCCAGCATTTT	CASSEGRPRPQHF
few	TRBV7-2	TRBJ2-2	NA	TGTGCCAGCAGCTTAACAGGGTTGTCCACCGGGGAGCTGTTTTTT	CASSLTGLSTGELFF
NA	TRBV21-1	TRBJ2-7	NA	TGTGCCAGCAGCAAACCTCCTCCGGCGGGAGGCCAAACCTACGAGCAGTACTTC	CASSKPPPAGGQTYEQYF
NA	TRBV9	TRBJ2-7	NA	TGTGCCAGCAGTGAATCGACAGGCATTTCCTACGAGCAGTACTTC	CASSESTGISYEQYF
NA	TRBV27	TRBJ2-4	NA	TGTGCCAGCAGTTCCCCCAAAAACATTCAGTACTTC	CASSSPKNIQYF
NA	TRBV7-2	TRBJ2-1	NA	TGTGCCAGCAGCCGCGTGGTAGCCTACAATGAGCAGTTCTTC	CASSRVVAYNEQFF
NA	TRBV19	TRBJ2-5	TRBD2	TGTGCCAGTAGCCTCACTAGCGGGATGGAGACCCAGTACTTC	CASSLTSGMETQYF
once	TRBV18	TRBJ2-1	TRBD2	TGTGCCAGCTCACCACGCGGGACTAGCGGGAGACCCTCCTACAATGAGCAGTTCTTC	CASSPRGTSGRPSYNEQFF
NA	TRBV7-2	TRBJ1-1	NA	TGTGCCAGCAGCTCCGCGGGCATGAACACTGAAGCTTTCTTT	CASSSAGMNTEAFF
NA	TRBV18	TRBJ2-2	NA	TGTGCCAGCTCCACTTACACCGGGGAGCTGTTTTTT	CASSTYTGELFF